This T cell receptor (beta chain) was sequenced during a study of regulatory and conventional T cells in RAG deficiency (dated by TCRdb to the late 2010s). Notes on the research overall: High-throughput TCR beta sequencing was used to compare the repertoire diversity and composition of Treg, conventional CD4+ and CD8+ T cells between RAG-deficient patients and healthy controls.

According to the germline V gene, CDR1 reads MNHNS and CDR2 reads SASEGT. The trim is 1 base for V and 6 bases for J, with a gap of 12 bases between the germline ends. Inclusive of the bounding cysteine and phenylalanine, the CDR3 is 14 residues long. Here the CDR3 DNA is all that survives: 42 bases in frame from base 1. Library preparation used the immunoSEQ multiplex PCR assay. Rearranged TCR beta chain products were amplified from genomic DNA of sorted T-cell subsets and sequenced. Turning to the authors' computational methods: Shannon entropy and Simpson indices were used to measure the diversity of productive TCR beta rearrangements in each repertoire. Clonal expansion was assessed using the summed frequency of the 100 most abundant productive TCR beta clonotypes among total reads. The TRB repertoires were evaluated with a self-reactivity index based on amino acid usage at CDR3beta positions 6 and 7. Two-way ANOVA was used for repertoire analyses, and Student t or Mann-Whitney tests were used for flow cytometric analyses. TCRdb re-hosts the immuneACCESS table, in-frame sequences only. Its copies lack some clones; in the studies checked, an unresolved V gene accounts for under half of them, and the cause for the rest is not known. The V and J calls and clone size were taken over from that table, and D and trimming were inferred from the DNA. The sample profile shows 25,000 to 30,000 clones; roughly 96% of them were found once. The ten largest clones capture approximately 0.18% of the sample.

With respect to this clone: The antigen it recognizes is unknown. Per-base qualities were not stored, and no clone one base away is much larger.

Conventional CD4+ T cells were purified from blood as CD25-low CD127-high cells before genomic DNA extraction. Several healthy control donors were used as the comparison group for repertoire analyses. Summary of the overall study and its limitations: In Omenn syndrome patients, sorted CD25-high CD127-low cells may represent peripherally activated cells rather than bona fide Treg cells. All patient T-cell subsets had shorter CDR3 lengths; Omenn syndrome patients showed >80% Treg-Tconv repertoire overlap at nucleotide and amino acid level. Compared with controls, Omenn syndrome and CID/AS patients had around 100-fold fewer unique TCR beta sequences in Treg cells, but only roughly 9.3-fold fewer in the other subsets. Some T-cell subset analyses were not performed for some subjects. RAG-deficient patients showed markedly lower Shannon entropy and higher Simpson indices than control T-cell subpopulations.

Separately, the same data were catalogued under a study of regulatory T cells. As the second study states: The multiplex PCR used 52 forward TRBV primers and 13 reverse TRBJ primers, with assay-based and computational corrections for amplification bias. Patient repertoires showed restricted unique TRB V-J pairs and skewed V and J gene usage, most marked in regulatory T cells. T-cell receptor beta repertoires of sorted regulatory, conventional CD4+ and CD8+ T cells were compared between CD3G-deficient patients and healthy controls. Peripheral blood mononuclear cells were isolated by Ficoll density separation. Rearranged TRB loci were amplified from genomic DNA by multiplex PCR within the immunoSEQ assay. Sequencing of the TRB amplicons was done on an Illumina HiSeq platform. Raw sequences were error-filtered and aligned to reference gene sequences by custom algorithms and were subsequently analyzed with the immunoSEQ online tools. Productive and nonproductive TRB rearrangement frequencies were evaluated among both unique and total sequences. For group comparisons, t tests, Mann-Whitney tests or two-way ANOVA were performed in Prism software.

Here the chain combines TRBV6-1 and TRBJ2-5; tentative D gene TRBD1, with 5 bases matching. The origin of this receptor is a human donor in good health. Sequencing was carried out using CD25- CD4+ T cells sorted from blood. The bases read TGTGCCAGCAGTGAAGGGGGCCAAGGGAAGACCCAGTACTTC. The encoded protein is CASSEGGQGKTQYF.